This T cell receptor beta chain originates from a study of cytomegalovirus exposure and HLA in healthy donors. Study-level findings and limits: TCR association rates varied by HLA locus in a later analysis, with DRB1 highest and HLA-C lowest. Highly shared variants forming one cluster were likely a sequencing artifact. Within a later analysis, the majority of CMV-associated TCR beta chains appeared HLA-restricted.

Donors consisted of healthy bone marrow donors. On this clone itself: Its antigen is undetermined.

It was with 60 Vbeta and 13 Jbeta primers that the PCR ran. Some clones are missing from TCRdb's copy, which holds only in-frame ones; the method was immunoSEQ multiplex PCR. Its listing shows 180,000 or so clones. CDR3 length equals 13 residues. Germline V CDR1 and CDR2: SGHNT, YYREEE (reference sequence). The V and J ends lost 4 bases and 2 bases respectively, with 9 bases between them. The sample comprised PBMCs. This sequence joins TRBV5-4 and TRBJ1-1, with D perhaps TRBD1 (5 bases). The sequence derives from a boy aged 5-17 years in good health and CMV-seronegative. This CDR3 reads CASSTTGNTEAFF. The CDR3 region has the DNA TGTGCCAGCAGCACCACAGGAAACACTGAAGCTTTCTTT.